The next 26 T cell receptor beta chains were all read from a single sample in a study of T cells in Graves' hyperthyroidism and ophthalmopathy. Researchers amplified the TCR beta CDR3 regions from RNA transcripts. The primer set for the first-round RT-PCR of the TCR CDR3 was HTBI. TCRdb reanalysed the multiplex PCR reads using MiXCR and keeps one entry per CDR3 protein. Of 400,000 to 550,000 distinct CDR3 sequences listed, around an eighth are singletons. Source material: blood. The receptor source for this set is a woman between 18 and 30 years old with Graves' hyperthyroidism.

The sample holds many counts of this clonotype. The V gene is TRBV3-1, the J gene TRBJ1-2; 7 bases agree with TRBD1. Germline assignment: CDR1 LGHDT and CDR2 YNNKEL (reference sequence). V was pared by 4 bases and J by 6 bases, with 5 bases of the junction left unmatched. CDR3 size: 13 residues. The CDR3 here is CASSRDRSNGYTF. The CDR3 DNA follows: TGTGCCAGCAGCCGGGACAGATCCAATGGCTACACCTTC.

This clonotype was counted many times. The J gene is TRBJ2-1, the V gene TRBV27, with TRBD2 matching over 9 bases. The CDR3 contains 16 residues. V shed 3 bases, J shed 8 bases, and the junction held 11 bases outside the gene matches. Germline V gene data show CDR1 as MNHEY and CDR2 as SMNVEV (reference sequence). This CDR3 is CASSFTRWREGYEQFF. The CDR3 coding sequence is TGTGCCAGCAGTTTTACCCGCTGGCGGGAGGGCTATGAGCAGTTCTTC.

This clonotype was found many times. The rearrangement links TRBV7-2 to TRBJ2-5, with a possible D match to TRBD2 (5 bases). Deletions cut 1 base from V and 3 bases from J, with 6 bases between. Germline values: CDR1 SGHTA, CDR2 FQGNSA. This CDR3 region has 13 residues. In DNA, the CDR3 is TGTGCCAGCAGCTTAGTGAGGGAAGAGACCCAGTACTTC. Residues: CASSLVREETQYF. The full variable domain, completed using reference TRBV7-2 and TRBJ2-5, is GAGVSQSPSNKVTEKGKDVELRCDPISGHTALYWYRQSLGQGLEFLIYFQGNSAPDKSGLPSDRFSAERTGGSVSTLTIQRTQQEDSAVYLCASSLVREETQYFGPGTRLLVL.

This clonotype was seen repeatedly, ten times or more. The V call is TRBV12-3 or TRBV12-4, the J call TRBJ2-2; TRBD2 might be the D (5 bases). The V end was cut by 5 bases, the J end by 5 bases, with 15 bases between. This CDR3 spans 15 amino acids. The CDR3 DNA is TGTGCCAGCAGTCCGGACCAAGGAGGTACCGGGGAGCTGTTTTTT. This sequence encodes CASSPDQGGTGELFF.

This clonotype was observed many times. The genes are TRBV19 and TRBJ1-6; weak D call: TRBD1 (5 bases). V lost 0 bases and J lost 12, with 15 bases in between. The CDR3 is 15 amino acids. In germline, CDR1 is LNHDA, CDR2 SQIVND (reference sequence). The CDR3 sequence: CASSIDAGFAIPLHF. The CDR3 region has the DNA TGTGCCAGTAGTATAGATGCAGGGTTCGCGATACCCCTCCACTTT.

The chain couples TRBV29-1 to TRBJ1-2; D ambiguous. The CDR3 runs to 14 residues. V was clipped by 1 base and J by 0 bases, with 9 bases between them. Germline V gene lookup returns CDR1 SQVTM and CDR2 ANQGSEA. The CDR3 here is CSVEVGPSNYGYTF. The CDR3 DNA is TGCAGCGTTGAAGTTGGGCCCTCTAACTATGGCTACACCTTC.

Details on this clonotype: The missing conserved phenylalanine or tryptophan at the end of this CDR3 makes a read error likely. The chain uses TRBV9 and TRBJ2-7, with 8 bases aligning to TRBD2. Germline V gene sequence: CDR1 SGDLS, CDR2 YYNGEE. V lost 3 bases, J lost 2 bases, and 7 bases stayed unmatched. The CDR3 is 15 amino acids. The CDR3 coding sequence is TGTGCCAGCAGCGGTAACCGGGAGGGTCCCTACGAGCAGTACCTC. It yields the protein CASSGNREGPYEQYL.

This clonotype was counted many times. V gene TRBV6-1 combines with J gene TRBJ1-1; D gene uncertain. The germline CDR1 and CDR2 sequences are MNHNS and SASEGT. The CDR3 runs to 11 residues. V was shortened by 6 bases and J by 5 bases, with 7 bases between the two germline ends. The CDR3 region has the DNA TGTGCCAGCAGGACGGTAACTGAAGCTTTCTTT. The encoded protein is CASRTVTEAFF.

As DNA, the CDR3 is TGTGCCAGCAAAGAAACACAGGGGGCGGGAAACACCATATATTTT. This encodes CASKETQGAGNTIYF. The gene calls are TRBV6-1 and TRBJ1-3; 9 nucleotides agree with TRBD1. The ends lost 7 bases at V and 4 bases at J; junction bases unmatched: 8. In germline, CDR1 is MNHNS, CDR2 SASEGT. The CDR3 runs 15 residues.

This chain joins TRBV7-9 and TRBJ1-4, with D perhaps TRBD1 (6 bases). V shed 5 bases and J shed 3 bases, with 13 bases lying between them. The CDR3 is 15 residues long. Germline-derived CDR1 and CDR2 are SEHNR and FQNEAQ (reference sequence). The CDR3 nucleotides are TGTGCCAGCAGCCAAACAGGGACGCCTAATGAAAAACTGTTTTTT. Translated: CASSQTGTPNEKLFF.

There are a few counts of this clonotype. This chain connects TRBV19 to TRBJ2-1, with TRBD2 matching over 7 bases. The CDR3 runs 20 residues. The V gene end was trimmed by 5 bases and the J gene end by 8 bases; junction bases not matched to a gene: 27. Looked up from germline, CDR1 is LNHDA and CDR2 is SQIVND (reference sequence). The CDR3 DNA reads TGTGCCAGTAGTCCGTTTATAGATTCCCAACCCCAGGGCGGGAGTGATGAGCAGTTCTTC. Its protein is CASSPFIDSQPQGGSDEQFF.

The table lists this clonotype with many counts. The V gene is TRBV27, the J gene TRBJ2-2, with D unresolved. Germline V gene sequence: CDR1 MNHEY, CDR2 SMNVEV (reference sequence). V was cut by 3 bases and J by 3 bases, with 20 bases left in between. The CDR3 has 18 residues. CDR3 loop: CASSFLDPPTEDTGELFF. The CDR3 DNA follows: TGTGCCAGCAGTTTCCTCGACCCTCCAACAGAAGACACCGGGGAGCTGTTTTTT.

This clonotype has a count of ten or more. The CDR3 DNA sequence: TGTGCCAGCAGCTTAGGACTAGCGGGTGCAGAGACCCAGTACTTC. As protein: CASSLGLAGAETQYF. The rearrangement uses TRBV13 and TRBJ2-5; 9 nucleotides match TRBD2. Germline V lookup: CDR1 PRHDT, CDR2 FYEKMQ (reference sequence). V was clipped by 0 bases and J by 4 bases; unmatched bases: 3. CDR3 length: 15 residues.

The chain links TRBV6-2 or TRBV6-3 to TRBJ1-3; no reliable D call. The V end lost 4 bases, the J end lost 1 base, and 17 bases lay between the germline ends. The CDR3 loop spans 17 amino acids. Germline CDR1 reads MNHEY; CDR2 reads SVGEGT. In DNA form, the CDR3 reads TGTGCCAGCAGTTCACCGACCGGCCGGCCTTCTGGAAACACCATATATTTT. Protein product: CASSSPTGRPSGNTIYF.

The V and J genes are TRBV20-1 and TRBJ2-4; tentatively, D is TRBD1 (6 bases). Germline V gene lookup returns CDR1 DFQATT and CDR2 SNEGSKA (reference sequence). V lost 3 bases to trimming and J lost 2 bases, with 11 bases between them. This CDR3 has 14 residues. The CDR3 spells CSASLQGTKNIQYF. CDR3 in DNA: TGCAGTGCTAGCCTACAGGGTACCAAAAACATTCAGTACTTC.

In this sample, this clonotype turned up many times. This chain connects TRBV12-3 or TRBV12-4 to TRBJ1-2; D gene ambiguous. V shed 8 bases and J shed 4 bases, with 14 bases lying between them. CDR3 size: 13 residues. In DNA, the CDR3 is TGTGCCAGCTTCACCACCGGGCCCTATGGCTACACCTTC. This encodes CASFTTGPYGYTF.

This clonotype occurred a few times. The CDR3 coding sequence is TGCGCCAGCTCAGCGGGAGAGACTAGCACAGATACGCAGTATTTT. Translating gives CASSAGETSTDTQYF. The genes are TRBV10-1 and TRBJ2-3; 8 nucleotides line up with TRBD2. With 8 bases clipped from V and 0 bases from J, the junction kept 7 bases outside the gene matches. Germline-derived CDR1 and CDR2 are WNHNN and SYGVQD (reference sequence). The CDR3 is 15 amino acids.

CDR3 protein: CASSQLAGRNEQYF. CDR3 sequence (DNA): TGCGCCAGCAGCCAGCTAGCGGGAAGGAACGAGCAGTACTTC. The chain employs TRBV4-1 and TRBJ2-7; 9 bases line up with TRBD2. CDR1 is MGHRA and CDR2 is YSYEKL in the germline V gene. With V trimmed by 3 bases and J by 5 bases, 5 bases remained unmatched. The CDR3 is 14 amino acids.

Turning to this clonotype: With a much larger clone just one base away, this may be a read error. V usage is TRBV5-1 and J usage is TRBJ1-2; D is unresolved. Trimming removed 3 bases at V and 5 bases at J, with 14 bases between. The CDR3 is 14 residues long. From germline, CDR1 is SGHRS and CDR2 YFSETQ. CDR3 sequence: CASSSTSQPYGYTF. CDR3 nucleotide sequence: TGCGCCAGCAGCTCGACAAGCCAACCTTATGGCTACACCTTC.

This clonotype was seen many times. The chain links TRBV6-2 or TRBV6-3 to TRBJ1-1; no clear D. Germline V gives CDR1 MNHEY, CDR2 SVGEGT. This CDR3 has 15 residues. V was trimmed by 6 bases and J by 6 bases, leaving 20 bases between them. The CDR3 coding sequence is TGTGCCAGCAGCCTAAGAGCAGTGGGTGGCGCTGAAGCTTTCTTT. Amino acid sequence: CASSLRAVGGAEAFF.

This clonotype was seen more than once but under ten times. The V gene is TRBV7-8, the J gene TRBJ2-7; 8 bases fit TRBD2. The CDR3 totals 15 residues. Per germline, CDR1 SGHVS and CDR2 FQNEAQ. Unmatched junction bases numbered 9, after V lost 5 bases and J lost 3 bases. The CDR3 DNA reads as TGTGCCAGCAGCATGTTATCCGGGACTAGCTACGAGCAGTACGTC. It yields the protein CASSMLSGTSYEQYV.

This clonotype has ten or more counts. The CDR3 is CASSSVGGRRETQYF. CDR3 bases: TGTGCCAGCAGCTCTGTCGGAGGGCGGCGGGAGACCCAGTACTTC. The chain has TRBV7-3 and TRBJ2-5, with D perhaps TRBD2 (6 bases). The germline V and J ends were trimmed by 4 bases and 5 bases, with 17 bases remaining between them. The germline gives CDR1 SGHTA, CDR2 FQGTGA. The CDR3 runs 15 residues.

CDR3 loop: CASSPTTGGVTEAFF. The CDR3 nucleotides read TGTGCCAGCAGCCCCACGACAGGGGGAGTCACTGAAGCTTTCTTT. The chain combines TRBV7-9 with TRBJ1-1, with 9 bases identical to TRBD1. Germline V gives CDR1 SEHNR, CDR2 FQNEAQ (reference sequence). The CDR3 covers 15 residues. The junction had 8 bases not matched to a gene; V was cut back by 5 bases and J by 4 bases.

This clonotype was detected many times. V and J are TRBV12-3 or TRBV12-4 and TRBJ2-1; 9 nucleotides align to TRBD2. J lost 10 bases, V lost 7 bases, and 8 bases had no gene match. The length of the CDR3 is 13 residues. The DNA of the CDR3 is TGTGCCAGCACCGCCACTCTAGCGGGGGAGCAGTTCTTC. Translating it yields CASTATLAGEQFF.

Written as DNA, the CDR3 is TGTGCCAGCTGCCCCTCGGAGGGGAGGATTGCGGCCGAGCAGTACGTC. Translated, it gives CASCPSEGRIAAEQYV. The chain joins TRBV28 to TRBJ2-7, with D possibly matching TRBD2 (6 bases). This CDR3 spans 16 amino acids. The germline V and J ends were trimmed by 8 bases and 6 bases, with 26 bases remaining between them. Germline CDR1 reads MDHEN; CDR2 reads SYDVKM.

This clonotype appeared many times. The chain recombines TRBV10-2 with TRBJ2-1; 8 bases align to TRBD2. Germline CDR1 and CDR2: WSHSY and SAAADI. The CDR3 contains 16 residues. V dropped 1 base and J dropped 3; count of bases not matched to a gene: 5. The CDR3 DNA is TGCGCCAGCAGTGAGTTTCGACTAGCGAACTACAATGAGCAGTTCTTC. Translation gives CASSEFRLANYNEQFF.